The rows below give T cell receptor beta chains drawn from one sample of a study of blood T cell repertoires in COVID-19. Measured with immunoSEQ multiplex PCR; TCRdb has only the in-frame clones, and not every one. The data show about 300,000 clones, 80% to 90% seen once. Sequenced input: peripheral blood. These receptors came from a woman aged 45 to 65 with COVID-19, enrolled during active disease. Each CDR3 is given with its conserved first and last residue. The D gene is left open where the match is weak. Some rows mark clone size as missing; the rest say once, few, many or name a class of expanded clone.

abundance	d_gene	v_gene	j_gene	CDR3aa	CDR3nt
once	TRBD1	TRBV27	TRBJ1-1	CASSFHTGVTNGEAFF	TGTGCCAGCAGTTTCCATACAGGGGTCACGAACGGTGAAGCTTTCTTT
-	-	TRBV4-2	TRBJ2-6	CASRGANVLTF	TGTGCCAGCCGGGGGGCCAACGTCCTGACTTTC
few	-	TRBV4-1	TRBJ2-2	CASSQRLGDTGELFF	TGCGCCAGCAGCCAACGACTAGGGGACACCGGGGAGCTGTTTTTT
-	-	TRBV18	TRBJ2-1	CASSPSRTYNEQFF	TGTGCCAGCTCACCCTCGCGGACCTACAATGAGCAGTTCTTC
-	-	TRBV6-5	TRBJ1-1	CASSYMGGADTEAFF	TGTGCCAGCAGTTATATGGGGGGAGCAGACACTGAAGCTTTCTTT
-	TRBD1	TRBV7-9	TRBJ1-2	CASIHGQGYGYTF	TGTGCCAGCATCCACGGACAGGGCTATGGCTACACCTTC
-	-	TRBV7-2	TRBJ1-1	CASSLMGPNTEAFF	TGTGCCAGCAGCTTGATGGGGCCGAACACTGAAGCTTTCTTT
-	TRBD2	TRBV13	TRBJ2-1	CASSLEAGGSEQFF	TGTGCCAGCAGCTTAGAGGCGGGAGGCAGTGAGCAGTTCTTC
once	TRBD2	TRBV5-1	TRBJ2-1	CASSLMAGGPGNEQFF	TGCGCCAGCAGCTTAATGGCGGGAGGGCCGGGCAATGAGCAGTTCTTC
once	-	TRBV2	TRBJ1-1	CASKVRDTEAFF	TGTGCCAGCAAAGTCAGGGACACTGAAGCTTTCTTT
-	-	TRBV4-1	TRBJ2-1	CASSDPTRIDEQFF	TGCGCCAGCAGCGACCCGACTAGAATTGATGAGCAGTTCTTC
-	-	TRBV19	TRBJ1-5	CASSTRAYSNQPQHF	TGTGCCAGTAGTACGAGGGCTTATAGCAATCAGCCCCAGCATTTT
-	TRBD1	TRBV5-6	TRBJ2-1	CASSLLGQGRNEQFF	TGTGCCAGCAGCTTACTCGGACAGGGGAGGAATGAGCAGTTCTTC
-	-	TRBV29-1	TRBJ2-7	CSVGASLGYEQYF	TGCAGCGTTGGGGCCAGCCTTGGCTACGAGCAGTACTTC
-	TRBD1	TRBV5-6	TRBJ1-1	CASSLAGTGVENEAFF	TGTGCCAGCAGCTTGGCCGGGACAGGGGTTGAGAATGAAGCTTTCTTT
-	TRBD2	TRBV7-2	TRBJ2-7	CASSVGLALHPSSSYEQYF	TGTGCCAGCAGCGTCGGACTAGCACTCCACCCCAGCTCATCCTACGAGCAGTACTTC
-	-	TRBV2	TRBJ1-2	CASSEQEAGNYGYTF	TGTGCCAGCAGTGAACAGGAGGCGGGGAACTATGGCTACACCTTC
once	TRBD2	TRBV7-2	TRBJ2-1	CASSFPSGGRSSYNEQFF	TGTGCCAGCAGCTTTCCTAGCGGGGGCCGTAGCTCCTACAATGAGCAGTTCTTC
-	-	TRBV30	TRBJ2-3	CAWSPRAYPGTDTQYF	TGTGCCTGGAGCCCCCGGGCCTACCCAGGGACAGATACGCAGTATTTT
-	TRBD1	TRBV19	TRBJ1-1	CASNGQGDTEAFF	TGTGCCAGTAATGGACAGGGAGACACTGAAGCTTTCTTT
-	-	TRBV30	TRBJ1-4	CAWSVGGLGPEKLFF	TGTGCCTGGAGTGTGGGGGGACTTGGGCCAGAAAAACTGTTTTTT
-	TRBD1	TRBV7-9	TRBJ1-2	CASSSGLDRGNYGYTF	TGTGCCAGCAGCTCAGGTTTGGACAGGGGCAACTATGGCTACACCTTC
-	-	TRBV6-5	TRBJ2-7	CASSQYGGSSYEQYF	TGTGCCAGCAGCCAATACGGGGGAAGCTCCTACGAGCAGTACTTC
-	TRBD2	TRBV2	TRBJ2-3	CASSVAGGSPDTQYF	TGTGCCAGCAGTGTAGCGGGAGGTTCCCCAGATACGCAGTATTTT
-	-	TRBV25-1	TRBJ2-3	CASSEYSWAGQDTDTQYF	TGTGCCAGCAGTGAATACAGCTGGGCAGGCCAGGACACAGATACGCAGTATTTT
-	TRBD1	TRBV20-1	TRBJ2-1	CSASHRGRYNEQFF	TGCAGTGCTAGTCACAGGGGGCGGTACAATGAGCAGTTCTTC
-	TRBD2	TRBV7-2	TRBJ2-1	CASRPASGNNEQFF	TGTGCCAGCAGGCCGGCTAGCGGGAACAATGAGCAGTTCTTC
-	-	TRBV10-3	TRBJ1-5	CAIGNRTGVDQPQHF	TGTGCCATCGGAAACAGAACGGGGGTCGATCAGCCCCAGCATTTT
-	-	TRBV6-5	TRBJ2-7	CASSDRMAYEQYF	TGTGCCAGCTCAGACAGAATGGCCTACGAGCAGTACTTC
-	TRBD2	TRBV5-1	TRBJ2-1	CASSLDASGRKGEQFF	TGCGCCAGCAGCTTGGACGCTAGCGGGAGGAAGGGTGAGCAGTTCTTC
few	TRBD1	TRBV19	TRBJ1-5	CASRTITTGTYQPQHF	TGTGCCAGTAGGACAATAACGACAGGGACCTATCAGCCCCAGCATTTT
-	-	TRBV11-3	TRBJ2-1	CASSFLPSGFSSNEQFF	TGTGCCAGCAGCTTTCTCCCTTCAGGGTTTTCCAGCAATGAGCAGTTCTTC
-	-	TRBV12-5	TRBJ2-5	CASGWLDVGHLGETQYF	TGTGCTAGTGGTTGGTTGGATGTGGGGCACTTGGGAGAGACCCAGTACTTC
-	TRBD2	TRBV10-2	TRBJ2-3	CASNSGLAGGRLDTDTQYF	TGCGCCAGCAACTCGGGACTAGCGGGAGGACGGCTTGACACAGATACGCAGTATTTT
-	-	TRBV6-5	TRBJ2-3	CASRSLGDTQYF	TGTGCCAGCAGATCCCTCGGAGATACGCAGTATTTT
-	TRBD1	TRBV12-3/TRBV12-4	TRBJ2-7	CASSLPGGGEQYF	TGTGCCAGCAGTTTGCCAGGGGGTGGCGAGCAGTACTTC
-	-	TRBV24-1	TRBJ2-5	CATSDPKETQYF	TGTGCCACCAGTGACCCAAAAGAGACCCAGTACTTC
-	-	TRBV6-5	TRBJ2-3	CASSSGHLNTDTQYF	TGTGCCAGCAGTTCGGGACACCTTAACACAGATACGCAGTATTTT
-	TRBD1	TRBV19	TRBJ1-1	CASSDRQGIEAFF	TGTGCCAGTAGTGACCGACAGGGGATTGAAGCTTTCTTT
-	-	TRBV11-2	TRBJ2-1	CASSLGGTYNEQFF	TGTGCCAGCAGCTTAGGGGGGACTTACAATGAGCAGTTCTTC
-	TRBD1	TRBV7-8	TRBJ1-2	CASSGKGQGTYGYTF	TGTGCCAGCAGCGGCAAGGGACAGGGGACCTATGGCTACACCTTC
-	-	TRBV13	TRBJ2-7	CASSSHGQRLLGQYF	TGTGCCAGCAGCTCCCACGGCCAGCGCCTGCTAGGGCAGTACTTC
-	-	TRBV7-2	TRBJ2-2	CASSLASDTGELFF	TGTGCCAGCAGCTTAGCGTCCGACACCGGGGAGCTGTTTTTT
-	-	TRBV11-3	TRBJ1-3	CASSPGGILSGNTIYF	TGTGCCAGCAGCCCCGGGGGGATCCTCTCTGGAAACACCATATATTTT
-	TRBD1	TRBV2	TRBJ2-3	CASRTGTGGSTQYF	TGTGCCAGCAGGACCGGGACAGGGGGGAGTACGCAGTATTTT
once	TRBD2	TRBV5-1	TRBJ2-5	CASSPKAGGRSETQYF	TGCGCCAGCAGCCCCAAGGCCGGCGGGAGGTCAGAGACCCAGTACTTC
-	-	TRBV7-6	TRBJ1-1	CASSLAGRAEAFF	TGTGCCAGCAGCTTAGCGGGCCGCGCTGAAGCTTTCTTT
once	-	TRBV3-1/TRBV3-2	TRBJ2-5	CASTTPGLQETQYF	TGTGCCAGCACCACCCCCGGACTCCAAGAGACCCAGTACTTC
once	-	TRBV6-6	TRBJ1-5	CASSPGAYSNQPQHF	TGTGCCAGCAGTCCAGGGGCATATAGCAATCAGCCCCAGCATTTT
-	-	TRBV19	TRBJ1-1	CASSIDLGGRWAFF	TGTGCCAGTAGTATAGATCTAGGCGGGAGATGGGCTTTCTTT